This TCR beta chain was recovered during a study of T cell changes during pregnancy in multiple sclerosis. TCRdb's copy holds only in-frame clones and misses some; the assay was immunoSEQ multiplex PCR. This table holds 65,000 to 75,000 clones, approximately 92% found once. The CDR3 is made up of 16 amino acids. Germline lookup yields CDR1 MGHRA and CDR2 YSYEKL. The junction had 10 bases not matched to a gene; V was cut back by 1 base and J by 6 bases. The sample was CD8+ T cells from peripheral blood mononuclear cells, taken in the third trimester of pregnancy. This sequence was found in a female donor in good health, enrolled as a control in a pregnancy study. The chain recombines TRBV4-1 with TRBJ2-7; TRBD1 matches 9 bases. CDR3 region: CASSQVGTGLIREQYF. The CDR3 coding sequence is TGCGCCAGCAGCCAAGTTGGGACAGGGTTAATTCGCGAGCAGTACTTC.